The 32 T cell receptor beta chains below come from one sample, sequenced in a study of T-cell reconstitution after alpha-beta-depleted transplantation in children. During its preparation, the TCRbeta library received unique molecular identifiers. TCRdb passed the PCR reads through MiXCR, listing each CDR3 protein once. The sample holds around 440,000 distinct CDR3 sequences; 16% are singletons and the top ten take approximately 29%. Here the sequenced sample was PBMCs, mostly from graft donor cells, taken 360 days after TCRalphabeta/CD19-depleted stem cell transplant. Receptor source: a boy in the first two years of life who had a stem cell transplant for Wiskott-Aldrich syndrome, so the T cells may come from the graft donor.

This clonotype was observed once. The chain links TRBV5-6 to TRBJ1-1, with D perhaps TRBD1 (5 bases). Germline V CDR1 and CDR2: SGHDT, YYEEEE. The CDR3 loop spans 15 amino acids. V was trimmed by 1 base and J by 0 bases, leaving 10 bases between them. This chain's CDR3 is CASSLSPGLNTEAFF. DNA for the CDR3: TGTGCCAGCAGCTTGTCGCCAGGGCTGAACACTGAAGCTTTCTTT.

Judged by abundance, this clonotype is medium-sized. The V and J genes are TRBV19 and TRBJ2-7; perhaps TRBD1 as D (7 bases). The germline V gene encodes CDR1 LNHDA and CDR2 SQIVND (reference sequence). V shed 8 bases and J shed 7 bases, with 27 bases lying between them. CDR3 length: 16 residues. The CDR3 region is CASGGKRGRGIWEQYF. DNA for the CDR3: TGTGCCAGTGGGGGGAAGCGTGGCAGGGGGATCTGGGAGCAGTACTTC. Based on the CDR3 plus reference TRBV19 and TRBJ2-7, the full variable domain is DGGITQSPKYLFRKEGQNVTLSCEQNLNHDAMYWYRQDPGQGLRLIYYSQIVNDFQKGDIAEGYSVSREKKESFPLTVTSAQKNPTAFYLCASGGKRGRGIWEQYFGPGTRLTVT.

This clonotype was picked up a small number of times. The V call is TRBV24-1, the J call TRBJ2-1; D possibly corresponds to TRBD1 (7 bases). There are 15 residues in the CDR3. CDR1 and CDR2 (germline): KGHDR, SFDVKD. V was pared by 2 bases and J by 4 bases, with 11 bases between. The DNA of the CDR3 is TGTGCCACCAGTGATTCCAGGGGGGTTTACAATGAGCAGTTCTTC. It codes for CATSDSRGVYNEQFF.

This clonotype was counted a few times. CDR3 region: CASSLPSGRAGTQYF. In DNA form, the CDR3 reads TGTGCCAGCAGCTTACCCAGCGGGAGGGCAGGGACCCAGTACTTC. The chain links TRBV7-8 to TRBJ2-5; 10 nucleotides align to TRBD2. From germline, CDR1 is SGHVS and CDR2 FQNEAQ. Germline trimming cut 2 bases from V and 7 bases from J; bases unmatched to any gene: 7. The CDR3 extends over 15 amino acids.

The chain has TRBV10-3 and TRBJ1-1; no clear D gene. CDR3 size: 14 residues. V lost 6 bases to trimming and J lost 6 bases, with 17 bases between them. Germline V gene sequence: CDR1 ENHRY, CDR2 SYGVKD. The CDR3 region has the DNA TGTGCCATCAGCGCCTCGACCCGAAAATCTGAAGCTTTCTTT. Translation: CAISASTRKSEAFF.

Only a few counts were recorded for this clonotype. The rearrangement uses TRBV4-3 and TRBJ2-2; 10 bases fit TRBD1. Germline lookup yields CDR1 LGHNA and CDR2 YSLEER. The length of the CDR3 is 16 residues. V gave up 1 base and J gave up 5 bases; unmatched junction bases: 4. In DNA form, the CDR3 reads TGCGCCAGCAGCCAAGCGTGGACAGGGGGGACCGGGGAGCTGTTTTTT. Its translation is CASSQAWTGGTGELFF.

This clonotype occurred a few times. In DNA form, the CDR3 reads TGTGCCACCAGCAGAGGGGGCTTACGGGACAGGTCTCATGAGCAGTACTTC. Residues: CATSRGGLRDRSHEQYF. The chain joins TRBV15 to TRBJ2-7; TRBD1 agrees at 8 bases. Germline V lookup: CDR1 LNHNV, CDR2 YYDKDF (reference sequence). This CDR3 spans 17 amino acids. V dropped 1 base and J dropped 7; count of bases not matched to a gene: 15. Full variable domain (outside the CDR3, taken from reference TRBV15 and TRBJ2-7): DAMVIQNPRYQVTQFGKPVTLSCSQTLNHNVMYWYQQKSSQAPKLLFHYYDKDFNNEADTPDNFQSRRPNTSFCFLDIRSPGLGDTAMYLCATSRGGLRDRSHEQYFGPGTRLTVT.

This clonotype turned up a few times. The chain employs TRBV5-5 and TRBJ2-7, with D possibly being TRBD2 (5 bases). Germline lookup yields CDR1 SGHKS and CDR2 YYEKEE (reference sequence). This CDR3 region has 14 residues. V shed 1 base and J shed 3 bases, with 11 bases lying between them. In DNA, the CDR3 is TGTGCCAGCAGCTTGTTTCGGGATTACTACGAGCAGTACTTC. It yields the protein CASSLFRDYYEQYF.

This rearrangement joins TRBV24-1 to TRBJ2-1; tentatively, D is TRBD1 (6 bases). Between the trimmed V and J ends, which lost 7 bases and 4 bases, there was a span of 22 bases. The CDR3 runs 17 residues. Germline V gene sequence: CDR1 KGHDR, CDR2 SFDVKD. CDR3: CATRNPNGTPNYNEQFF. The CDR3 nucleotides read TGTGCCACCAGGAACCCGAACGGGACACCAAATTACAATGAGCAGTTCTTC.

This clonotype has a handful of counts. This chain joins TRBV5-1 and TRBJ2-2; D is possibly TRBD2 (5 bases). CDR3 length equals 14 residues. V was clipped by 4 bases and J by 4 bases, with 11 bases between them. Per germline, CDR1 SGHRS and CDR2 YFSETQ. The CDR3 DNA reads TGCGCCAGCAGCCGGGATCTTCTCACCGGGGAGCTGTTTTTT. Protein sequence: CASSRDLLTGELFF. The variable domain in full, completed from reference TRBV5-1 and TRBJ2-2, reads KAGVTQTPRYLIKTRGQQVTLSCSPISGHRSVSWYQQTPGQGLQFLFEYFSETQRNKGNFPGRFSGRQFSNSRSEMNVSTLELGDSALYLCASSRDLLTGELFFGEGSRLTVL.

The chain carries TRBV30 and TRBJ2-1; perhaps TRBD1 as D (6 bases). This CDR3 is built from 17 residues. In germline, CDR1 is GTSNPN, CDR2 SVGIG (reference sequence). Trimming took 0 bases from V and 6 from J, leaving 21 bases between them. CDR3 loop: CAWSVPLDRIVGNEQFF. The CDR3 DNA follows: TGTGCCTGGAGTGTACCCCTCGACAGGATCGTTGGCAATGAGCAGTTCTTC.

This clonotype came up a few times. The CDR3 reads CASSQVYTRLQPQHF. The CDR3 coding sequence is TGCGCCAGCAGCCAAGTATATACAAGGCTTCAGCCCCAGCATTTT. The chain recombines TRBV4-1 with TRBJ1-5; no reliable D call. CDR3 length: 15 residues. In germline, CDR1 is MGHRA, CDR2 YSYEKL. V lost 1 base and J 6 bases, leaving 13 bases between the germline ends.

The chain is built from TRBV12-3 or TRBV12-4 and TRBJ1-5; unclear D gene. The length of the CDR3 is 13 residues. V was cut by 3 bases and J by 8 bases, with 11 bases left in between. The CDR3 loop reads CASSFDILEPQHF. The CDR3 nucleotides read TGTGCCAGCAGTTTCGACATTTTAGAGCCCCAGCATTTT.

V gene TRBV24-1 combines with J gene TRBJ2-1; 9 nucleotides line up with TRBD2. The CDR3 consists of 15 residues. J gave up 1 base and V 6 bases, and 3 bases lay outside the gene matches. Per the germline V gene, CDR1 is KGHDR and CDR2 is SFDVKD. CDR3 in amino acids: CATSISGRSYNEQFF. In DNA form, the CDR3 reads TGTGCCACCAGTATTAGCGGGAGATCCTACAATGAGCAGTTCTTC.

The chain carries TRBV6-2 or TRBV6-3 and TRBJ2-1, with D possibly matching TRBD2 (5 bases). V was cut by 5 bases and J by 4 bases, with 24 bases left in between. Germline V gives CDR1 MNHEY, CDR2 SVGEGT. The CDR3 has 18 amino acids. DNA of the CDR3: TGTGCCAGCAGTCAACGGGAATTTGGGGAGATTAGGTACAATGAGCAGTTCTTC. Translating gives CASSQREFGEIRYNEQFF.

J is TRBJ2-5 and V is TRBV5-1, with D tentatively TRBD1 (6 bases). Germline V gives CDR1 SGHRS, CDR2 YFSETQ. The CDR3 totals 16 residues. V lost 0 bases, J lost 6 bases, and 18 bases lay in between. The DNA for the CDR3 is TGCGCCAGCAGCTTGGTCGGCAGGAAGGGGGTTCAGACCCAGTACTTC. Its protein is CASSLVGRKGVQTQYF.

The rearrangement links TRBV6-1 to TRBJ1-2; TRBD1 matches 9 bases. J was trimmed by 10 bases and V by 5 bases; bases with no gene match: 14. Germline V gene sequence: CDR1 MNHNS, CDR2 SASEGT. The CDR3 spans 15 residues. The CDR3 nucleotides are TGTGCCAGCAGTCCCATCTGGACAGGGGACCCTAACTACACCTTC. Amino acid sequence: CASSPIWTGDPNYTF.

Only a few counts were recorded for this clonotype. This chain links TRBV10-3 with TRBJ2-2, with TRBD2 matching 11 bases. This CDR3 has 16 amino acids. Per the germline V gene, CDR1 is ENHRY and CDR2 is SYGVKD. Losses at the gene ends were 4 bases for V and 1 base for J; bases not matched to a gene: 2. CDR3 nucleotides: TGTGCCATCAGTGCCGGGACTAGCGGGAACACCGGGGAGCTGTTTTTT. Translated: CAISAGTSGNTGELFF.

This clonotype has only one observation. The conserved phenylalanine or tryptophan normally closing the CDR3 is absent here, so this likely arose from a read error. The genes are TRBV6-5 and TRBJ2-7, with no clear D. Trimming left V 2 bases short and J 3 bases short, with 14 bases between. The CDR3 spans 15 residues. The germline V gene has CDR1 MNHEY and CDR2 SVGAGI. The CDR3 DNA reads TGTGCCAGCAGTTACCCCAAGGGTCTCAACTACGAGCAGTACTTA. Translation: CASSYPKGLNYEQYL.

J is TRBJ2-2 and V is TRBV7-2; no firm D call. Trimming took 5 bases from V and 0 from J, leaving 13 bases between them. The CDR3 has 16 amino acids. Germline CDR1 is SGHTA and CDR2 is FQGNSA. The CDR3 DNA follows: TGTGCCAGCAGCCTTGGACCCCGATCGAACACCGGGGAGCTGTTTTTT. This codes for CASSLGPRSNTGELFF.

The chain couples TRBV5-5 to TRBJ2-3; D is perhaps TRBD1 (5 bases). The V end was cut by 0 bases, the J end by 0 bases, with 8 bases between. This CDR3 comprises 15 residues. The germline gives CDR1 SGHKS, CDR2 YYEKEE (reference sequence). The CDR3 region is CASSLATVSTDTQYF. Here the CDR3 DNA reads TGTGCCAGCAGCTTGGCGACAGTGAGCACAGATACGCAGTATTTT.

J is TRBJ1-4 and V is TRBV4-2; 8 nucleotides match TRBD1. Germline loops: CDR1 LGHNA, CDR2 YNFKEQ. The CDR3 runs to 15 residues. With 4 bases clipped from V and 8 bases from J, the junction kept 9 bases outside the gene matches. Written as DNA, the CDR3 is TGTGCCAGCAGCCTGATGACAGGGGTCGGGGAAAAACTGTTTTTT. It is translated as CASSLMTGVGEKLFF.

The chain joins TRBV7-2 to TRBJ1-5; D uncertain. V lost 1 base and J lost 3, with 4 bases in between. Germline loops: CDR1 SGHTA, CDR2 FQGNSA. This CDR3 region has 13 residues. The CDR3 nucleotides are TGTGCCAGCAGCTTAGGGCTCAATCAGCCCCAGCATTTT. Its translation: CASSLGLNQPQHF. Looking up the rest from reference TRBV7-2 and TRBJ1-5 gives the full variable domain: GAGVSQSPSNKVTEKGKDVELRCDPISGHTALYWYRQSLGQGLEFLIYFQGNSAPDKSGLPSDRFSAERTGGSVSTLTIQRTQQEDSAVYLCASSLGLNQPQHFGDGTRLSIL.

The chain couples TRBV28 to TRBJ1-1; 8 bases line up with TRBD1. This CDR3 comprises 14 residues. The germline gives CDR1 MDHEN, CDR2 SYDVKM. Trimming removed 6 bases from V and 6 bases from J; junction bases left unmatched: 9. CDR3 nucleotides: TGTGCCAGCAGCCGGGACAGGATGGTGGCTGAAGCTTTCTTT. Its protein is CASSRDRMVAEAFF.

A few counts support this clonotype. J is TRBJ2-3 and V is TRBV7-9; 10 nucleotides match TRBD2. With 4 bases clipped from V and 2 bases from J, the junction kept 6 bases outside the gene matches. The CDR3 covers 16 residues. The germline V gene encodes CDR1 SEHNR and CDR2 FQNEAQ (reference sequence). CDR3 bases: TGTGCCAGCAGCTCTAAAGCGGGAGGGCCCACAGATACGCAGTATTTT. This translates into CASSSKAGGPTDTQYF.

J is TRBJ2-3 and V is TRBV11-3; TRBD2 matches 15 bases. Trimming cost V 1 base and J 11 bases; bases outside gene matches: 1. Germline V gene data show CDR1 as SGHNT and CDR2 as YENEEA. The CDR3 is made up of 14 amino acids. CDR3 sequence reads: CASSLAGLAGGQYF. The CDR3 DNA follows: TGTGCCAGCAGCTTAGCGGGACTAGCGGGGGGGCAGTATTTT.

This clonotype was seen at least ten times. The chain employs TRBV24-1 and TRBJ1-1, with D unresolved. CDR3 length equals 12 residues. V lost 3 bases, J lost 8 bases, and 9 bases lay in between. Germline V gene sequence: CDR1 KGHDR, CDR2 SFDVKD. This CDR3 is CATSDAGVEAFF. CDR3 in DNA: TGTGCCACCAGTGATGCGGGCGTGGAAGCTTTCTTT.

The V gene is TRBV29-1, the J gene TRBJ2-1, with TRBD2 matching 9 bases. The CDR3 length is 16 residues. V lost 1 base to trimming and J lost 6 bases; unmatched junction nucleotides: 10. Per the germline V gene, CDR1 is SQVTM and CDR2 is ANQGSEA. CDR3 DNA: TGCAGCGTTGAAGGGGTGAGGCGGGGGGGCCGCAATGAGCAGTTCTTC. This encodes CSVEGVRRGGRNEQFF.

The J gene is TRBJ2-7, the V gene TRBV6-6, with 7 nucleotides matching TRBD2. V was pared by 6 bases and J by 8 bases, with 10 bases of the junction left unmatched. This CDR3 comprises 13 residues. Germline V gene data show CDR1 as MNHNY and CDR2 as SVGAGI (reference sequence). DNA of the CDR3: TGTGCCAGCAGAGGGGACTACCGGGGAAAGCAGTACTTC. Protein sequence: CASRGDYRGKQYF.

This chain links TRBV12-5 with TRBJ2-5; 14 bases line up with TRBD2. This CDR3 is 15 amino acids long. Trimming cost V 4 bases and J 4 bases; bases outside gene matches: 2. CDR1 is LGHNT and CDR2 is FRNRAP in the germline V gene. Here the CDR3 reads CASGSGTSGGETQYF. The CDR3, as DNA: TGTGCTAGTGGTTCCGGGACTAGCGGGGGAGAGACCCAGTACTTC.

This clonotype was counted only a few times. The chain combines TRBV7-8 with TRBJ2-2, with D unclear. In germline, CDR1 is SGHVS, CDR2 FQNEAQ. V lost 2 bases, J lost 1 base, and 8 bases lay in between. CDR3 length: 15 amino acids. The CDR3 nucleotides are TGTGCCAGCAGCTTATTCCCATGGAACACCGGGGAGCTGTTTTTT. Translation gives CASSLFPWNTGELFF. The whole variable domain, filled in from reference TRBV7-8 and TRBJ2-2, reads GAGVSQSPRYKVAKRGQDVALRCDPISGHVSLFWYQQALGQGPEFLTYFQNEAQLDKSGLPSDRFFAERPEGSVSTLKIQRTQQEDSAVYLCASSLFPWNTGELFFGEGSRLTVL.

The chain links TRBV7-9 to TRBJ2-3; possibly TRBD2 for D (5 bases). The germline CDR1 and CDR2 sequences are SEHNR and FQNEAQ (reference sequence). Trimming cost V 4 bases and J 2 bases, with 16 bases left between them. The CDR3 contains 16 residues. DNA of the CDR3: TGTGCCAGCAGCTCGAAGCCTACTAGGAACACAGATACGCAGTATTTT. Its protein is CASSSKPTRNTDTQYF.